The 28 T cell receptor beta chains below were found in one sample sequenced in a study of T-cell memory formation after mild COVID-19. TCRdb re-analysed the 5' RACE reads in MiXCR, keeping a single row per CDR3 protein. The sample contains about 390,000 distinct CDR3 sequences, approximately 16% of which appear only once. Material: PBMCs or a T cell subset sorted from them (not recorded which). All receptors come from a man between 18 and 35 years old who had mild COVID-19 (a few samples of this study predate the infection). Cell type and time point are not known.

Only a few counts were recorded for this clonotype. The chain is built from TRBV7-9 and TRBJ2-7, with 7 bases fitting TRBD1. Trimming took 5 bases from V and 3 from J; bases not matched to a gene: 7. CDR3 length: 14 residues. Germline assignment: CDR1 SEHNR and CDR2 FQNEAQ (reference sequence). The CDR3 sequence is CASSMGQINYEQYF. The CDR3 DNA follows: TGTGCCAGCAGCATGGGACAGATAAACTACGAGCAGTACTTC.

The chain employs TRBV5-1 and TRBJ2-6; no clear D gene. Germline CDR1 SGHRS, CDR2 YFSETQ. This CDR3 region has 15 residues. V lost 7 bases, J lost 2 bases, and 13 bases lay in between. Written as DNA, the CDR3 is TGCGCCAGCTATGACTGGGGTACTGGGGCCAACGTCCTGACTTTC. Translation gives CASYDWGTGANVLTF.

V gene TRBV7-7 combines with J gene TRBJ1-1; D is possibly TRBD1 (5 bases). Germline CDR1 is SSHAT and CDR2 is FNYEAQ (reference sequence). CDR3 size: 15 residues. The V gene lost 5 bases and the J gene lost 2 bases, with 15 bases spanning the gap. Here the CDR3 reads CASSPVGQHNTEAFF. CDR3 DNA sequence: TGTGCCAGCAGCCCGGTGGGGCAACATAACACTGAAGCTTTCTTT.

This clonotype was observed a handful of times. The chain has TRBV7-3 and TRBJ2-1, with D perhaps given as TRBD1 or TRBD2 (5 bases each). CDR1 and CDR2 (germline): SGHTA, FQGTGA. The CDR3 totals 14 residues. Deletions cut 6 bases from V and 4 bases from J, with 13 bases between. The CDR3 spells CASSWDPGYNEQFF. Written as DNA, the CDR3 is TGTGCCAGCAGTTGGGACCCAGGGTACAATGAGCAGTTCTTC.

There are a few counts of this clonotype. V is TRBV7-9 and J is TRBJ1-4; TRBD1 might be the D (5 bases). V gave up 5 bases and J gave up 0 bases, with 28 bases separating them. The CDR3 is 21 residues long. Germline CDR1 and CDR2: SEHNR and FQNEAQ (reference sequence). This chain's CDR3 is CASSPPRGLPVGVATNEKLFF. CDR3 coding DNA: TGTGCCAGCAGCCCCCCGCGAGGACTCCCGGTAGGGGTTGCAACTAATGAAAAACTGTTTTTT.

The V call is TRBV7-2, the J call TRBJ1-6, with a tentative D call TRBD1 (5 bases). This CDR3 comprises 14 residues. CDR1 SGHTA and CDR2 FQGNSA come from the germline V gene. Trimming cost V 5 bases and J 9 bases, with 14 bases left between them. The CDR3, as DNA: TGTGCCAGCAGCCGCTTGGCGGGGGGTTCACCCCTCCACTTT. Its protein is CASSRLAGGSPLHF.

This clonotype showed up many times. The gene calls are TRBV5-6 and TRBJ1-2; D is unclear. Germline V CDR1 and CDR2: SGHDT, YYEEEE. This CDR3 region has 12 residues. Trimming cost V 3 bases and J 4 bases, with 7 bases left between them. The CDR3 reads CASSSGPYGYTF. CDR3 DNA: TGTGCCAGCAGCTCCGGACCCTATGGCTACACCTTC.

The table lists this clonotype with many counts. The rearrangement links TRBV6-5 to TRBJ2-5, with 7 bases lining up with TRBD1. CDR3 length: 13 amino acids. The V and J ends lost 5 bases and 4 bases, in that order; junction bases with no gene match: 4. Germline V lookup: CDR1 MNHEY, CDR2 SVGAGI. The CDR3 loop is CASSRQGGETQYF. In DNA form, the CDR3 reads TGTGCCAGCAGTCGACAGGGTGGAGAGACCCAGTACTTC.

This chain connects TRBV9 to TRBJ2-7; D not certain. The CDR3 consists of 14 residues. Germline V CDR1 and CDR2: SGDLS, YYNGEE. The germline V and J ends were trimmed by 0 bases and 1 base, with 8 bases remaining between them. The CDR3 DNA reads TGTGCCAGCAGCGTAGAGGCGGTTTCCTACGAGCAGTACTTC. Encoded protein: CASSVEAVSYEQYF.

The chain has TRBV5-1 and TRBJ2-3; 8 positions match TRBD2. With V trimmed by 3 bases and J by 1 base, 10 bases remained unmatched. The CDR3 has 17 amino acids. The germline V gene has CDR1 SGHRS and CDR2 YFSETQ. CDR3 nucleotides: TGCGCCAGCAGCTCCGCCCTACTAGCGGTGCGCACAGATACGCAGTATTTT. Protein product: CASSSALLAVRTDTQYF. The full variable domain, rest sourced from reference TRBV5-1 and TRBJ2-3, is KAGVTQTPRYLIKTRGQQVTLSCSPISGHRSVSWYQQTPGQGLQFLFEYFSETQRNKGNFPGRFSGRQFSNSRSEMNVSTLELGDSALYLCASSSALLAVRTDTQYFGPGTRLTVL.

This clonotype was observed a handful of times. The V and J genes are TRBV6-5 and TRBJ2-2; D assignment may be TRBD1 or TRBD2 (6 bases each). This CDR3 has 17 amino acids. Germline V gene data show CDR1 as MNHEY and CDR2 as SVGAGI. V lost 2 bases and J 4 bases, leaving 17 bases between the germline ends. The CDR3 coding sequence is TGTGCCAGCAGTTACACGCTGCGGAGGGGGTTCACCGGGGAGCTGTTTTTT. This translates into CASSYTLRRGFTGELFF.

The chain combines TRBV3-1 with TRBJ2-1; no definite D call. The CDR3 is 13 residues long. Trimming shortened V by 2 bases and J by 7 bases, and 9 bases separated the two germline ends. The germline V gene encodes CDR1 LGHDT and CDR2 YNNKEL (reference sequence). CDR3 bases: TGTGCCAGCAGCCAATCCTCTAGGAATGAGCAGTTCTTC. This gives the protein CASSQSSRNEQFF.

This clonotype occurred many times. The chain links TRBV2 to TRBJ1-6; TRBD1 might be the D (5 bases). Trimming took 9 bases from V and 6 from J, leaving 18 bases between them. Germline V CDR1 and CDR2: SNHLY, FYNNEI. The CDR3 length is 15 residues. DNA for the CDR3: TGTGCCAGGAGAGTCGACAGCCTTTTTAATTCACCCCTCCACTTT. It is translated as CARRVDSLFNSPLHF.

The rearrangement joins TRBV3-1 to TRBJ1-1; perhaps TRBD1 as D (5 bases). The CDR3 sequence is 13 residues long. Per germline, CDR1 LGHDT and CDR2 YNNKEL (reference sequence). The V end lost 4 bases, the J end lost 4 bases, and 10 bases lay between the germline ends. The CDR3 loop is CASSLQVLTEAFF. The CDR3 DNA sequence: TGTGCCAGCAGCCTACAGGTCCTCACTGAAGCTTTCTTT.

This clonotype has more than one count but fewer than ten. The chain uses TRBV6-1 and TRBJ2-2, with 11 nucleotides matching TRBD2. The CDR3 sequence is 14 residues long. Germline CDR1 reads MNHNS; CDR2 reads SASEGT. The trim removed 6 bases at V and 6 bases at J, leaving 3 bases unmatched. The CDR3 loop is CASRVAGGPGELFF. CDR3 bases: TGTGCCAGCAGGGTAGCGGGGGGGCCCGGGGAGCTGTTTTTT.

The chain couples TRBV6-5 to TRBJ1-4; 9 bases fit TRBD1. Unmatched junction bases numbered 1, after V lost 2 bases and J lost 6 bases. Germline CDR1 and CDR2: MNHEY and SVGAGI. The CDR3 loop spans 14 amino acids. The DNA of the CDR3 is TGTGCCAGCAGTTACGGGGACAGGGATGAAAAACTGTTTTTT. The encoded protein is CASSYGDRDEKLFF.

V usage is TRBV19 and J usage is TRBJ1-5, with TRBD1 identical over 12 bases. Germline loops: CDR1 LNHDA, CDR2 SQIVND (reference sequence). V dropped 7 bases and J dropped 6; count of bases not matched to a gene: 7. The CDR3 has 15 residues. The CDR3 DNA sequence: TGTGCCAGTACAAGGGACAGGGGGCGTCGTCAGCCCCAGCATTTT. It yields the protein CASTRDRGRRQPQHF.

Ten or more counts support this clonotype. The rearrangement joins TRBV7-9 to TRBJ2-7; no definite D call. This CDR3 is built from 11 residues. Trimming cost V 6 bases and J 4 bases, with 7 bases left between them. Germline V gene sequence: CDR1 SEHNR, CDR2 FQNEAQ (reference sequence). The CDR3 reads CASSNRYEQYF. The DNA of the CDR3 is TGTGCCAGCAGTAACCGTTACGAGCAGTACTTC. The entire variable domain, with the rest obtained from reference TRBV7-9 and TRBJ2-7, is as follows: DTGVSQNPRHKITKRGQNVTFRCDPISEHNRLYWYRQTLGQGPEFLTYFQNEAQLEKSRLLSDRFSAERPKGSFSTLEIQRTEQGDSAMYLCASSNRYEQYFGPGTRLTVT.

Only a few counts were recorded for this clonotype. The chain employs TRBV4-1 and TRBJ2-7; 9 bases are a match to TRBD1. Germline lookup yields CDR1 MGHRA and CDR2 YSYEKL. The CDR3 has 15 amino acids. V lost 1 base to trimming and J lost 5 bases; unmatched junction nucleotides: 6. In DNA form, the CDR3 reads TGCGCCAGCAGCCAAGTGGGGACAGGGACCCACGAGCAGTACGTC. This gives the protein CASSQVGTGTHEQYV.

The chain employs TRBV18 and TRBJ2-5, with D possibly matching TRBD1 (5 bases). Germline V gene sequence: CDR1 KGHSH, CDR2 LQKENI. V shed 6 bases and J shed 0 bases, with 14 bases lying between them. There are 15 residues in the CDR3. The CDR3 region is CASSIGAGYQETQYF. Here the CDR3 DNA reads TGTGCCAGCTCCATTGGGGCCGGGTACCAAGAGACCCAGTACTTC.

The rearrangement joins TRBV11-3 to TRBJ2-7, with D perhaps TRBD1 or TRBD2 (5 bases each). The V gene lost 3 bases and the J gene lost 3 bases, with 9 bases spanning the gap. The CDR3 runs to 13 residues. Germline loops: CDR1 SGHNT, CDR2 YENEEA. The DNA of the CDR3 is TGTGCCAGCAGCTTCGGGGCTAGCTACGAGCAGTACGTC. This encodes CASSFGASYEQYV.

This clonotype was seen a handful of times. This rearrangement joins TRBV4-3 to TRBJ1-1, with D tentatively TRBD1 (6 bases). V shed 0 bases and J shed 4 bases, with 12 bases lying between them. CDR1 is LGHNA and CDR2 is YSLEER in the germline V gene. This CDR3 spans 15 amino acids. The CDR3 nucleotides are TGCGCCAGCAGCCAAGAGGGGGCGACGGCCACTGAAGCTTTCTTT. Amino acid sequence: CASSQEGATATEAFF.

This clonotype was observed a handful of times. The chain has TRBV7-9 and TRBJ2-1, with TRBD1 matching over 7 bases. The CDR3 is made up of 15 amino acids. The V gene's germline CDR1 is SEHNR and CDR2 FQNEAQ (reference sequence). V lost 4 bases and J lost 4; bases outside the gene matches: 7. The CDR3 bases are TGTGCCAGCAGCTACATACAGGGGACGTACAATGAGCAGTTCTTC. As protein: CASSYIQGTYNEQFF.

The chain employs TRBV9 and TRBJ2-2; D is tentatively TRBD1 or TRBD2 (5 bases each). V lost 0 bases to trimming and J lost 2 bases, with 8 bases between them. CDR1 is SGDLS, CDR2 YYNGEE, per germline. The CDR3 consists of 15 residues. For the CDR3, the DNA is TGTGCCAGCAGCGTAGGAGGGGCCAACACCGGGGAGCTGTTTTTT. Its protein product is CASSVGGANTGELFF.

The V and J genes are TRBV7-6 and TRBJ2-1; D is ambiguous. V was trimmed by 3 bases and J by 0 bases, leaving 15 bases between them. The CDR3 is made up of 17 amino acids. Germline-derived CDR1 and CDR2 are SGHVS and FNYEAQ. The chain's CDR3 is CASSFEVPPSSYNEQFF. CDR3 coding DNA: TGTGCCAGCAGCTTTGAGGTGCCCCCCTCCTCCTACAATGAGCAGTTCTTC.

The V and J genes are TRBV28 and TRBJ1-5; no reliable D call. CDR1 MDHEN and CDR2 SYDVKM come from the germline V gene. The CDR3 consists of 14 residues. Trimming took off 7 bases at V and 2 bases at J, with 12 bases between the two ends. The CDR3 is CASNQVYRNQPQHF. The CDR3 bases are TGTGCCAGCAATCAGGTTTATCGCAATCAGCCCCAGCATTTT. The full variable domain, completed using reference TRBV28 and TRBJ1-5, is DVKVTQSSRYLVKRTGEKVFLECVQDMDHENMFWYRQDPGLGLRLIYFSYDVKMKEKGDIPEGYSVSREKKERFSLILESASTNQTSMYLCASNQVYRNQPQHFGDGTRLSIL.

Only a few counts were recorded for this clonotype. The genes are TRBV3-1 and TRBJ2-6, with TRBD2 matching 10 bases. This CDR3 region has 18 residues. Losses at the gene ends were 5 bases for V and 2 bases for J; bases not matched to a gene: 9. Germline CDR1 reads LGHDT; CDR2 reads YNNKEL (reference sequence). DNA of the CDR3: TGTGCCAGCAGCATACTAGCGGGGTCTTATCCTGGGGCCAACGTCCTGACTTTC. This sequence encodes CASSILAGSYPGANVLTF.

This rearrangement joins TRBV29-1 to TRBJ2-6; D possibly corresponds to TRBD2 (5 bases). The CDR3 length is 14 residues. The germline V and J ends were trimmed by 5 bases and 0 bases, with 8 bases remaining between them. Germline V CDR1 and CDR2: SQVTM, ANQGSEA. In DNA form, the CDR3 reads TGCAGCGTTACACGGGACTCTGGGGCCAACGTCCTGACTTTC. It specifies CSVTRDSGANVLTF.